This T cell receptor (beta chain) was sequenced for a study of blood T cell repertoires in COVID-19. The CDR3 spans 12 residues. The germline V and J ends were trimmed by 5 bases and 4 bases, with 8 bases remaining between them. Germline CDR1 and CDR2: SEHNR and FQNEAQ (reference sequence). The data were produced by immunoSEQ multiplex PCR, yet TCRdb's version contains in-frame clones alone and is incomplete. The sample has about 100,000 clones, around four fifths seen once; the top ten hold roughly an eighth. This receptor was taken from a woman between 65 and 79 years old with acute or convalescent COVID-19. Specimen: peripheral blood. V gene TRBV7-9 combines with J gene TRBJ1-2, with D perhaps matching TRBD1 (5 bases). CDR3 in DNA: TGTGCCAGCAGCGTAGACAGCTATGGCTACACCTTC. It encodes CASSVDSYGYTF.